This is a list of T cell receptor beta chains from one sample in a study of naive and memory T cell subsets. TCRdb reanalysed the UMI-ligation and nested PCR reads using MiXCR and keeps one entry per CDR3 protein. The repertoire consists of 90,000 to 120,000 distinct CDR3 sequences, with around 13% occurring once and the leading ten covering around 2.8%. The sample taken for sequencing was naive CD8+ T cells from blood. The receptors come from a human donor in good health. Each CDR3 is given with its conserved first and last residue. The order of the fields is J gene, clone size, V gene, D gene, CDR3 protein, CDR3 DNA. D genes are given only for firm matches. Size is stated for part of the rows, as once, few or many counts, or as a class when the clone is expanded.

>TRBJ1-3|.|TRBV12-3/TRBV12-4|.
CASRPGFGNTIYF
TGTGCCAGCAGGCCAGGGTTCGGAAACACCATATATTTT
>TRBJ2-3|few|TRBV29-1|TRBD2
CSVEAGPPTSGGRNTDTQYF
TGCAGCGTTGAAGCCGGACCCCCTACTAGCGGGGGCCGTAACACAGATACGCAGTATTTT
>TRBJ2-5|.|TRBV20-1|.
CSAREYQETQYF
TGCAGTGCTAGAGAATACCAAGAGACCCAGTACTTC
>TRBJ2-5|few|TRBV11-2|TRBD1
CASIRSRQGAKLPQETQYF
TGTGCCAGCATAAGGTCCAGACAGGGGGCGAAACTTCCGCAAGAGACCCAGTACTTC
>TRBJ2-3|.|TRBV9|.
CASSVFGYTDTQYF
TGTGCCAGCAGCGTATTCGGGTACACAGATACGCAGTATTTT
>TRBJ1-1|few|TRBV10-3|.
CAIRARQDTEAFF
TGTGCCATCCGCGCGCGGCAGGACACTGAAGCTTTCTTT
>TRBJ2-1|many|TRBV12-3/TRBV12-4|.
CASSTRTYNEQFF
TGTGCCAGCAGTACCCGGACCTACAATGAGCAGTTCTTC
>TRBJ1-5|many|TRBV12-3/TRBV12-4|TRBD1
CASSFPGTDSNQPQHF
TGTGCCAGCAGTTTCCCCGGGACAGATAGCAATCAGCCCCAGCATTTT
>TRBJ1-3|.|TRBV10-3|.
CAISEVIVSSGNTIYF
TGTGCCATCAGTGAGGTCATCGTGAGCTCTGGAAACACCATATATTTT
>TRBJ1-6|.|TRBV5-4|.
CASRGEGSIDSPLHF
TGTGCCAGCAGAGGGGAGGGTTCGATTGATTCACCCCTCCACTTT
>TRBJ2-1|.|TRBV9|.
CASSQNPSSGSYNEQFF
TGTGCCAGCAGCCAAAACCCTAGCTCCGGCTCCTACAATGAGCAGTTCTTC
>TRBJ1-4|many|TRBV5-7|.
CASSSRPGHRNEKLFF
TGTGCCAGCAGCTCACGACCGGGACACCGAAATGAAAAACTGTTTTTT
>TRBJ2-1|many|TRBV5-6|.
CASSLGASYNEQFF
TGTGCCAGCAGCTTGGGGGCGTCCTACAATGAGCAGTTCTTC
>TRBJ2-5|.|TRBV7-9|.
CASRDAQGHGETQYF
TGTGCCAGCAGGGACGCCCAGGGCCACGGAGAGACCCAGTACTTC
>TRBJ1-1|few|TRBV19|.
CASSPAGVSPEAFF
TGTGCCAGTAGCCCGGCCGGGGTCTCACCTGAAGCTTTCTTT
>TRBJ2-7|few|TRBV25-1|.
CASSEPLSYEQYF
TGTGCCAGCAGTGAACCCCTTAGCTACGAGCAGTACTTC
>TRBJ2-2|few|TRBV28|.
CASSFPLDKAVAGELFF
TGTGCCAGCAGTTTCCCCCTCGACAAGGCGGTCGCCGGGGAGCTGTTTTTT
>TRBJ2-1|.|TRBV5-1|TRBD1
CASSFDGPGQGLNEQFF
TGCGCCAGCAGCTTTGATGGTCCTGGACAGGGGTTGAATGAGCAGTTCTTC
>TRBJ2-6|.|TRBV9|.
CASSVQVSGANVLTF
TGTGCCAGCAGCGTTCAGGTGTCTGGGGCCAACGTCCTGACTTTC
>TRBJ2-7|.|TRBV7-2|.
CASSLEAGEYTYEQYF
TGTGCCAGCAGCTTAGAGGCAGGGGAGTACACCTACGAGCAGTACTTC
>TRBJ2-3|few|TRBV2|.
CASIRRGSSTDTQYF
TGTGCCAGCATTCGACGCGGTTCTAGCACAGATACGCAGTATTTT
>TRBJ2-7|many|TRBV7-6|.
CASSGRSEQYF
TGTGCCAGCAGCGGCCGCTCCGAGCAGTACTTC
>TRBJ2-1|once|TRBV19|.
CAADEGGGYYNEQFF
TGTGCCGCCGACGAAGGAGGGGGGTACTACAATGAGCAGTTCTTC
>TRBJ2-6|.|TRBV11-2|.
CASSLGGAGISSGANVLTF
TGTGCCAGCAGCTTAGGTGGGGCGGGTATAAGCTCTGGGGCCAACGTCCTGACTTTC
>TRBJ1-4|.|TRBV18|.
CASSPPQSEKLFF
TGTGCCAGCTCACCACCGCAAAGCGAAAAACTGTTTTTT
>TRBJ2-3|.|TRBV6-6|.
CASAPAGPGDTQYF
TGTGCCAGCGCCCCCGCGGGCCCCGGAGATACGCAGTATTTT
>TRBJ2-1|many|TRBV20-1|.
CSARGPRGNEQFF
TGCAGTGCTAGAGGCCCACGGGGTAATGAGCAGTTCTTC
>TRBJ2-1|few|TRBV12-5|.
CASGSKLRFASYNEQFF
TGTGCTAGTGGTTCAAAACTACGCTTTGCCTCCTACAATGAGCAGTTCTTC
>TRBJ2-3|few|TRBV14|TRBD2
CASSHTLGGTGITDTQYF
TGTGCCAGCAGCCACACCCTGGGAGGGACTGGTATCACAGATACGCAGTATTTT
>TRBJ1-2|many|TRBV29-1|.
CSVVGDIPSFTF
TGCAGCGTTGTAGGCGACATTCCCTCGTTCACCTTC
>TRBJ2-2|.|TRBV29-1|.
CSVVWGHKNTGELFF
TGCAGCGTTGTATGGGGACACAAGAACACCGGGGAGCTGTTTTTT
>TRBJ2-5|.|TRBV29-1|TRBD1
CSVDKGQFQETQYF
TGCAGCGTAGACAAGGGACAGTTCCAAGAGACCCAGTACTTC
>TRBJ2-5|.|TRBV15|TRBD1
CATSREPGQEETQYF
TGTGCCACCAGCAGAGAGCCGGGACAGGAAGAGACCCAGTACTTC
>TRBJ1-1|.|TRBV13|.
CASSAVPGQNTEAFF
TGTGCCAGCAGCGCCGTCCCGGGACAGAACACTGAAGCTTTCTTT
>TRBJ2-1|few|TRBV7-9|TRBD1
CASSFGQEYNEQFF
TGTGCCAGCAGCTTCGGACAGGAATACAATGAGCAGTTCTTC
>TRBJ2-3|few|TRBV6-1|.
CASEVADTQYF
TGTGCCAGCGAGGTGGCAGATACGCAGTATTTT
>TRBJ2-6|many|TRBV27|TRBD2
CASSDRVAGGFPGANVLTF
TGTGCCAGCAGTGACCGAGTAGCGGGAGGTTTCCCTGGGGCCAACGTCCTGACTTTC
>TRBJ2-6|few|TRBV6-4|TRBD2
CASSDGGGAGANVLTF
TGTGCCAGCAGTGACGGGGGGGGAGCTGGGGCCAACGTCCTGACTTTC
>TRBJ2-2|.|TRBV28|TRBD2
CASSLFLAGGTNTGELFF
TGTGCCAGCAGTTTATTCCTAGCGGGGGGGACGAACACCGGGGAGCTGTTTTTT
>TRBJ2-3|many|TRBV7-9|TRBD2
CASSSAGGPGDTQYF
TGTGCCAGCAGCTCAGCGGGGGGGCCTGGAGATACGCAGTATTTT
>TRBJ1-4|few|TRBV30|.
CAWSQGNIQKLFF
TGTGCCTGGAGTCAGGGAAATATCCAAAAACTGTTTTTT
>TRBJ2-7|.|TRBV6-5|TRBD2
CASSYRGLAAYEQYF
TGTGCCAGCAGTTACCGGGGACTAGCGGCCTACGAGCAGTACTTC
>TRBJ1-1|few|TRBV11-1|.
CASTRTGMDTEAFF
TGTGCCAGCACAAGAACAGGGATGGACACTGAAGCTTTCTTT
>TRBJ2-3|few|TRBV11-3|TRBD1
CASSGYDREESDTQYF
TGTGCCAGCAGCGGATACGACAGGGAAGAGTCAGATACGCAGTATTTT
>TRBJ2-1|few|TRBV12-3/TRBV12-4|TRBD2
CASSLGLAGVEQFF
TGTGCCAGCAGTTTAGGGCTAGCGGGAGTTGAGCAGTTCTTC
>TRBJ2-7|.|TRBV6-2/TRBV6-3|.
CASSHSVGVNYEQYF
TGTGCCAGCAGTCACAGTGTCGGGGTTAACTACGAGCAGTACTTC
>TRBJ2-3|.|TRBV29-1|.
CSVSPSSTDTQYF
TGCAGCGTTTCCCCTTCCAGCACAGATACGCAGTATTTT
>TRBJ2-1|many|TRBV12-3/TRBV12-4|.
CASSLVIFHEQFF
TGTGCCAGCAGTTTGGTCATTTTCCATGAGCAGTTCTTC
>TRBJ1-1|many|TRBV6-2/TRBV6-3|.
CASSWVNTEAFF
TGTGCCAGCAGTTGGGTGAACACTGAAGCTTTCTTT
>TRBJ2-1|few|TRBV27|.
CASSLRGLANEQFF
TGTGCCAGCAGTTTAAGGGGTTTGGCCAATGAGCAGTTCTTC
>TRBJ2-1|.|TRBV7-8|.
CASSLTGDTEQFF
TGTGCCAGCAGCTTAACCGGGGACACCGAGCAGTTCTTC
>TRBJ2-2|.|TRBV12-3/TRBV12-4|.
CASSGRQVLWELFF
TGTGCCAGCAGTGGACGACAGGTGCTGTGGGAGCTGTTTTTT
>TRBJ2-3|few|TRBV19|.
CASSITGPDTQYF
TGTGCCAGTAGTATCACCGGGCCGGATACGCAGTATTTT
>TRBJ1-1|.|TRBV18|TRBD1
CASSPPGQGKGTEAFF
TGTGCCAGCTCACCACCGGGACAGGGGAAGGGGACTGAAGCTTTCTTT
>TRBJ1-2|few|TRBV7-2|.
CASSQDNRHGYTF
TGTGCCAGCAGCCAAGACAACCGGCATGGCTACACCTTC
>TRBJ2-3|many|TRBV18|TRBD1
CASSITGTGSTDTQYF
TGTGCCAGCTCAATAACCGGGACAGGTAGCACAGATACGCAGTATTTT
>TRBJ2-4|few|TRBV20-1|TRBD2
CSARPSGDGKNIQYF
TGCAGTGCTAGGCCGAGCGGGGACGGCAAAAACATTCAGTACTTC